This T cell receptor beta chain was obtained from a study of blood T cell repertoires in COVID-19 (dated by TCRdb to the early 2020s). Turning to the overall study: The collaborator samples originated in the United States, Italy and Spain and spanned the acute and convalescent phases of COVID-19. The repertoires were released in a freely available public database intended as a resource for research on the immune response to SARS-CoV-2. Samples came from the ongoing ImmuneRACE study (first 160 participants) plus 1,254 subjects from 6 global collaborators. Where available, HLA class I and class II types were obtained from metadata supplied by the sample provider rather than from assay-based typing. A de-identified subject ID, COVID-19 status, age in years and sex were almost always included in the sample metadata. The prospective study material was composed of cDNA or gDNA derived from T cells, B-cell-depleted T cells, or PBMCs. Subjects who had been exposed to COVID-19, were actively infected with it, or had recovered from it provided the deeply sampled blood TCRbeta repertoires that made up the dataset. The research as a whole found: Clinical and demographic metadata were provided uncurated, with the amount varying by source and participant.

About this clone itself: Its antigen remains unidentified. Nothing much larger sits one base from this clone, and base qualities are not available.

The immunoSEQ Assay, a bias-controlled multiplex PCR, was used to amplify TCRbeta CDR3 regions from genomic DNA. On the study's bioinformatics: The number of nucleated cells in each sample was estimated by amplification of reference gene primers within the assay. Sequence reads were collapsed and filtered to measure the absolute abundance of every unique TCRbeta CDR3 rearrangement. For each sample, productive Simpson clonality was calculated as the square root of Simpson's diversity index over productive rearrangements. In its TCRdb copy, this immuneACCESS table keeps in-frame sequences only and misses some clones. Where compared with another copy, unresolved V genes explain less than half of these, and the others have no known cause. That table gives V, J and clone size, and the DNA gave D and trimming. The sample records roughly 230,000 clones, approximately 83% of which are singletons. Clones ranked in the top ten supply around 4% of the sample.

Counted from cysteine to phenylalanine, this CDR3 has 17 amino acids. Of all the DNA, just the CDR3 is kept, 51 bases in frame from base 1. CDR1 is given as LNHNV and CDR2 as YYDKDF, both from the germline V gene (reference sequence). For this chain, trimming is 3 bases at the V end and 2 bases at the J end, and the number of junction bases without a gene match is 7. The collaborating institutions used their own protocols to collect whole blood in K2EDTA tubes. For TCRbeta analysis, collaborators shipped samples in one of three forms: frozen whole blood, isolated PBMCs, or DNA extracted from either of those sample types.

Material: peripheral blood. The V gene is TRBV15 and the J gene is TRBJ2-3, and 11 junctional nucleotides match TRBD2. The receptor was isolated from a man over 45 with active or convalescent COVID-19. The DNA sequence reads TGTGCCACCAGCAGCCCTAGCGGGGGGTCCAACACAGATACGCAGTATTTT. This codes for CATSSPSGGSNTDTQYF.